This TCR beta chain came from a study of blood T cell repertoires in COVID-19. Whole-study context: Samples taken during acute and convalescent COVID-19 were collected in the United States, Italy and Spain. In each case, the material was cDNA or gDNA derived from T cells, B-cell-depleted T cells, or PBMCs.

Original processing methods: It was from reference gene primer amplification that nucleated cell counts were estimated. Clones were read by immunoSEQ multiplex PCR, and TCRdb kept only the in-frame ones, dropping some. For V, J and clone size, that table is used; D and trimming come from the DNA. The sample shows some 280,000 clones, about nine tenths of them seen only once. The CDR3 has 15 residues. Trimming at V came to 4 bases and at J to 4 bases, leaving 9 bases not matched to a gene. The germline gives CDR1 SNHLY, CDR2 FYNNEI. The sequence was obtained from a woman in her 40s who had recovered from COVID-19. The sample consisted of peripheral blood. The gene calls are TRBV2 and TRBJ2-5; TRBD1 aligns across 7 bases. CDR3 sequence reads: CASSAENRGGETQYF. The CDR3, as DNA: TGTGCCAGCAGTGCCGAGAACAGGGGCGGAGAGACCCAGTACTTC.